These 17 T cell receptor beta chains were all obtained from the same sample, sequenced in a study of T cells in Graves' hyperthyroidism and ophthalmopathy. There were TCR beta CDR3 regions amplified from RNA transcripts. HTBI primers were employed in a first-round RT-PCR of the TCR CDR3. One entry per CDR3 protein, called by TCRdb with MiXCR from the multiplex PCR reads. Of around 720,000 distinct CDR3 sequences listed, 35% are singletons. Material: blood. The receptors stem from a woman aged 40 to 49 with Graves' hyperthyroidism.

This chain joins TRBV24-1 and TRBJ1-2; possibly TRBD1 for D (6 bases). Deletions cut 4 bases from V and 9 bases from J, with 17 bases between. This CDR3 is 14 amino acids long. Germline V CDR1 and CDR2: KGHDR, SFDVKD. CDR3 sequence (DNA): TGTGCCACCAGTGAGACAGGCTTTTACAATAGCTACACCTTC. Its protein is CATSETGFYNSYTF.

The J gene is TRBJ2-6, the V gene TRBV19; tentative D call: TRBD1 (5 bases). CDR1 LNHDA and CDR2 SQIVND come from the germline V gene (reference sequence). CDR3 length equals 20 residues. Trimming cost V 10 bases and J 0 bases, with 28 bases left between them. The CDR3: CATLTRQSLNPFSGANVLTF. The CDR3, as DNA: TGTGCCACCCTGACTCGACAGAGCCTAAACCCCTTCTCTGGGGCCAACGTCCTGACTTTC. The whole variable domain, filled in from reference TRBV19 and TRBJ2-6, reads DGGITQSPKYLFRKEGQNVTLSCEQNLNHDAMYWYRQDPGQGLRLIYYSQIVNDFQKGDIAEGYSVSREKKESFPLTVTSAQKNPTAFYLCATLTRQSLNPFSGANVLTFGAGSRLTVL.

This clonotype was counted at least ten times. This sequence joins TRBV7-9 and TRBJ1-2; TRBD1 is a possible D gene (6 bases). The CDR3 spans 14 residues. Germline V gene sequence: CDR1 SEHNR, CDR2 FQNEAQ (reference sequence). V dropped 3 bases and J dropped 5 bases, with 13 bases sitting between them. DNA of the CDR3: TGTGCCAGCAGCTTGTCGACAGGACCATATGGCTACACCTTC. Translation: CASSLSTGPYGYTF.

The chain couples TRBV10-3 to TRBJ1-2; weak D call: TRBD1 (5 bases). This CDR3 has 13 amino acids. The V gene's germline CDR1 is ENHRY and CDR2 SYGVKD. Trimming cost V 8 bases and J 14 bases, with 24 bases left between them. This CDR3 reads CAILGAAGAIATF. The CDR3 DNA reads as TGTGCCATCCTGGGCGCCGCTGGGGCCATCGCTACCTTC.

Many counts were recorded for this clonotype. The chain is built from TRBV7-9 and TRBJ1-1; the D is unclear. The CDR3 extends over 14 amino acids. Germline V gives CDR1 SEHNR, CDR2 FQNEAQ (reference sequence). The V and J ends lost 3 bases and 6 bases respectively, with 14 bases between them. CDR3 nucleotide sequence: TGTGCCAGCAGCTTGTACGCCGGTCATCCTGAAGCTTTCTTT. Its translation: CASSLYAGHPEAFF.

V usage is TRBV10-2 and J usage is TRBJ1-1; TRBD1 agrees at 8 bases. Trimming removed 6 bases from V and 0 bases from J; junction bases left unmatched: 12. CDR3 length: 17 amino acids. Looked up from germline, CDR1 is WSHSY and CDR2 is SAAADI. The CDR3 protein is CASSPQVNRGMNTEAFF. The CDR3 DNA reads TGCGCCAGCAGCCCGCAAGTCAACAGGGGGATGAACACTGAAGCTTTCTTT.

The table lists this clonotype with many counts. The CDR3 region is CATSASVAGSPLHF. The CDR3 nucleotides read TGTGCCACCAGCGCATCGGTGGCGGGATCACCCCTCCACTTT. The V and J genes are TRBV24-1 and TRBJ1-6; D call uncertain. Germline V gene lookup returns CDR1 KGHDR and CDR2 SFDVKD. CDR3 length: 14 amino acids. Trimming took 7 bases from V and 10 from J, leaving 16 bases between them.

This clonotype was seen repeatedly, ten times or more. The rearrangement joins TRBV5-1 to TRBJ2-2; D is perhaps TRBD1 (6 bases). Per germline, CDR1 SGHRS and CDR2 YFSETQ. V lost 4 bases to trimming and J lost 6 bases, with 13 bases between them. This CDR3 has 14 residues. The CDR3 nucleotides are TGCGCCAGCAGCAGATCAGGGGAGTCCGGGGAGCTGTTTTTT. Protein sequence: CASSRSGESGELFF.

The chain combines TRBV6-5 with TRBJ2-7; TRBD2 matches at 8 bases. J was trimmed by 3 bases and V by 5 bases; bases with no gene match: 9. Germline values: CDR1 MNHEY, CDR2 SVGAGI. The CDR3 length is 15 residues. The CDR3 nucleotides are TGTGCCAGCAGTCGTGGGACTAGTTTCATCTACGAGCAGTACTTC. It is translated as CASSRGTSFIYEQYF.

This chain uses TRBV20-1 with TRBJ1-2; 7 positions agree with TRBD1. The trim removed 3 bases at V and 4 bases at J, leaving 8 bases unmatched. The CDR3 consists of 14 residues. CDR1 is DFQATT, CDR2 SNEGSKA, per germline (reference sequence). CDR3 loop: CSASGRGEFYGYTF. The CDR3 DNA reads as TGCAGTGCTAGCGGCAGGGGGGAATTCTATGGCTACACCTTC.

This clonotype was observed a few times. The V and J genes are TRBV6-2 or TRBV6-3 and TRBJ2-5; D unclear. Trimming removed 0 bases at V and 1 base at J, with 9 bases between. The germline V gene encodes CDR1 MNHEY and CDR2 SVGEGT. CDR3 length: 15 amino acids. This chain's CDR3 is CASSYSRRIQETQYF. CDR3 in DNA: TGTGCCAGCAGTTACTCGCGGAGAATCCAAGAGACCCAGTACTTC.

This clonotype has a count of ten or more. V usage is TRBV12-3 or TRBV12-4 and J usage is TRBJ2-7, with D possibly matching TRBD1 (5 bases). The length of the CDR3 is 13 residues. V was cut by 1 base and J by 6 bases, with 10 bases left in between. The CDR3 nucleotides read TGTGCCAGCAGTTTAGGGACAATCGGCGAGCAGTACTTC. The encoded protein is CASSLGTIGEQYF.

The J gene is TRBJ1-1, the V gene TRBV7-9; D not resolved. Germline V gives CDR1 SEHNR, CDR2 FQNEAQ (reference sequence). Trimming cost V 3 bases and J 7 bases, with 15 bases left between them. The CDR3 spans 14 residues. The CDR3 sequence: CASSLARGSHEAFF. CDR3 coding DNA: TGTGCCAGCAGCTTGGCCCGGGGTAGCCATGAAGCTTTCTTT. Using reference TRBV7-9 and TRBJ1-1 for the parts outside the CDR3, the full variable domain is DTGVSQNPRHKITKRGQNVTFRCDPISEHNRLYWYRQTLGQGPEFLTYFQNEAQLEKSRLLSDRFSAERPKGSFSTLEIQRTEQGDSAMYLCASSLARGSHEAFFGQGTRLTVV.

The chain links TRBV5-1 to TRBJ1-1; D remains unclear. CDR1 is SGHRS, CDR2 YFSETQ, per germline. CDR3 length equals 14 residues. Deletions cut 4 bases from V and 3 bases from J, with 13 bases between. CDR3 nucleotide sequence: TGCGCCAGCAGCCAAGCCAGGATCTACACTGAAGCTTTCTTT. Its protein is CASSQARIYTEAFF. Filled out from reference TRBV5-1 and TRBJ1-1, the complete variable domain reads KAGVTQTPRYLIKTRGQQVTLSCSPISGHRSVSWYQQTPGQGLQFLFEYFSETQRNKGNFPGRFSGRQFSNSRSEMNVSTLELGDSALYLCASSQARIYTEAFFGQGTRLTVV.

V gene TRBV12-3 or TRBV12-4 combines with J gene TRBJ2-1, with D perhaps TRBD2 (6 bases). Trimming took 3 bases from V and 10 from J, leaving 10 bases between them. This CDR3 comprises 12 residues. CDR3 sequence reads: CASSFWAGEQFF. CDR3 in DNA: TGTGCCAGCAGTTTCTGGGCGGGGGAGCAGTTCTTC.

This clonotype was found a few times. The V call is TRBV25-1, the J call TRBJ2-7, with TRBD1 matching 7 bases. The CDR3 has 15 amino acids. V gave up 3 bases and J gave up 2 bases; unmatched junction bases: 7. The germline V gene has CDR1 MGHDK and CDR2 SYGVNS. The CDR3 DNA sequence: TGTGCCAGCAGTGAGAAGGGGGCGAGGACCTACGAGCAGTACTTC. Protein: CASSEKGARTYEQYF.

The CDR3 here is CASSQEGAGMNTEAFF. The CDR3 DNA reads as TGTGCCAGCAGCCAAGAGGGCGCGGGAATGAACACTGAAGCTTTCTTT. V is TRBV14 and J is TRBJ1-1, with D hard to call. Germline V gene data show CDR1 as SGHDN and CDR2 as FVKESK. V was pared by 0 bases and J by 0 bases, with 11 bases between. The CDR3 loop spans 16 amino acids.